This is a list of T cell receptor beta chains from one sample in a study of PD-L1 blockade in urothelial cancer. TCRdb's table, derived via immunoSEQ multiplex PCR, lists solely in-frame clones and lacks some. The table records under 35,000 clones, around 84% of them present only once. This specimen was PBMCs, taken around atezolizumab (anti-PD-L1) treatment. The receptors were gathered from a man in his fifties with urothelial cancer. Each CDR3 is given with its conserved first and last residue. D genes are given only for firm matches. The size entry is marked missing in some rows and otherwise reads once, few, many or a size class.

D: -; V: TRBV29-1; J: TRBJ2-7; size: -; CDR3: CSARDTYEQYF; DNA: TGCAGCGCCAGGGATACCTACGAGCAGTACTTC
D: -; V: TRBV19; J: TRBJ1-1; size: -; CDR3: CASRRGSNTEAFF; DNA: TGTGCCAGTAGACGGGGGTCGAACACTGAAGCTTTCTTT
D: -; V: TRBV6-5; J: TRBJ2-1; size: -; CDR3: CASGRDGNHNEQFF; DNA: TGTGCCAGTGGACGGGATGGGAACCACAATGAGCAGTTCTTC
D: -; V: TRBV7-9; J: TRBJ2-7; size: few; CDR3: CASSPPGNSYEQYF; DNA: TGTGCCAGCAGCCCACCTGGCAACTCCTACGAGCAGTACTTC
D: -; V: TRBV27; J: TRBJ1-5; size: -; CDR3: CASKSVGGTEARRNQPQHF; DNA: TGTGCCAGCAAATCGGTTGGGGGCACAGAAGCAAGGCGTAATCAGCCCCAGCATTTT
D: -; V: TRBV28; J: TRBJ1-5; size: -; CDR3: CASRGVLNNQPQHF; DNA: TGTGCCAGCCGGGGGGTTCTAAACAATCAGCCCCAGCATTTT
D: -; V: TRBV27; J: TRBJ2-2; size: -; CDR3: CASRRSNPANTGELFF; DNA: TGTGCCAGCCGCCGGTCCAATCCCGCGAACACCGGGGAGCTGTTTTTT
D: -; V: TRBV5-6; J: TRBJ2-3; size: -; CDR3: CASSLETMIRTDTQYF; DNA: TGTGCCAGCAGCTTGGAGACAATGATACGTACAGATACGCAGTATTTT
D: TRBD1; V: TRBV5-6; J: TRBJ2-7; size: -; CDR3: CASSLEGQGISYEQYF; DNA: TGTGCCAGCAGCTTGGAGGGACAGGGGATATCCTACGAGCAGTACTTC
D: TRBD2; V: TRBV28; J: TRBJ2-1; size: -; CDR3: CASSRSVGLDSYNEQFF; DNA: TGTGCCAGCAGCCGCAGCGTCGGACTAGACTCCTACAATGAGCAGTTCTTC
D: -; V: TRBV27; J: TRBJ2-5; size: -; CDR3: CASRRGDNRETQYF; DNA: TGTGCCAGCAGACGAGGGGACAACCGAGAGACCCAGTACTTC
D: TRBD1; V: TRBV2; J: TRBJ2-5; size: -; CDR3: CASKRETGGCETQYF; DNA: TGTGCCAGCAAGAGGGAGACAGGGGGCTGTGAGACCCAGTACTTC
D: -; V: TRBV7-9; J: TRBJ2-3; size: -; CDR3: CASSELQDTDTQYF; DNA: TGTGCCAGCAGCGAATTACAAGACACAGATACGCAGTATTTT
D: TRBD2; V: TRBV11-2; J: TRBJ2-2; size: -; CDR3: CASSLFRGAGDGELFF; DNA: TGTGCCAGCAGCCTCTTTCGGGGAGCGGGAGACGGGGAGCTGTTTTTT
D: -; V: TRBV6-4; J: TRBJ2-6; size: -; CDR3: CASSDSGVSGANVLTF; DNA: TGTGCCAGCAGTGACTCAGGGGTCTCTGGGGCCAACGTCCTGACTTTC
D: -; V: TRBV5-6; J: TRBJ1-2; size: -; CDR3: CASSLIKLDGYTF; DNA: TGTGCCAGCAGCTTGATAAAGCTCGATGGCTACACCTTC
D: TRBD1; V: TRBV10-3; J: TRBJ1-1; size: few; CDR3: CAIKTGGLTEAFF; DNA: TGTGCCATCAAGACAGGGGGCTTGACTGAAGCTTTCTTT
D: -; V: TRBV30; J: TRBJ1-1; size: once; CDR3: CAWRADTEAFF; DNA: TGTGCCTGGAGGGCGGACACTGAAGCTTTCTTT
D: -; V: TRBV12-5; J: TRBJ1-2; size: few; CDR3: CASGQGSYGYTF; DNA: TGTGCTAGTGGTCAGGGCTCTTATGGCTACACCTTC
D: -; V: TRBV29-1; J: TRBJ2-7; size: -; CDR3: CSVEVRQGTYEQYF; DNA: TGCAGCGTTGAAGTTCGGCAGGGGACCTACGAGCAGTACTTC
D: -; V: TRBV19; J: TRBJ2-1; size: -; CDR3: CASSPGLFSYNEQFF; DNA: TGTGCCAGTAGCCCCGGACTCTTCTCCTACAATGAGCAGTTCTTC
D: TRBD1; V: TRBV7-9; J: TRBJ2-3; size: -; CDR3: CASSPEAGGRDTQYF; DNA: TGTGCCAGCAGCCCAGAGGCAGGGGGACGAGATACGCAGTATTTT
D: -; V: TRBV30; J: TRBJ2-1; size: -; CDR3: CAWIQGGRKFF; DNA: TGTGCCTGGATCCAGGGTGGAAGAAAGTTCTTC
D: -; V: TRBV5-1; J: TRBJ2-1; size: -; CDR3: CASSPWSEYNEQFF; DNA: TGCGCCAGCAGCCCATGGAGTGAGTACAATGAGCAGTTCTTC
D: -; V: TRBV7-6; J: TRBJ1-4; size: few; CDR3: CASSPGQIKKLFF; DNA: TGTGCCAGCAGCCCTGGACAGATAAAAAAACTGTTTTTT
D: TRBD2; V: TRBV7-3; J: TRBJ2-2; size: few; CDR3: CASSLERGTGELFF; DNA: TGTGCCAGCAGCTTAGAGCGGGGGACCGGGGAGCTGTTTTTT
D: TRBD1; V: TRBV18; J: TRBJ1-2; size: few; CDR3: CASSLTGRHNYGYTF; DNA: TGTGCCAGCTCACTGACAGGGCGGCATAACTATGGCTACACCTTC
D: TRBD1; V: TRBV7-9; J: TRBJ1-2; size: -; CDR3: CASSSPGQGFGYTF; DNA: TGTGCCAGCAGCAGTCCGGGACAGGGGTTTGGCTACACCTTC
D: -; V: TRBV7-2; J: TRBJ2-7; size: -; CDR3: CASSLGPTRVTGEQYF; DNA: TGTGCCAGCAGCTTAGGGCCAACGAGGGTAACGGGGGAGCAGTACTTC
D: -; V: TRBV5-1; J: TRBJ1-1; size: few; CDR3: CASSLIPGAMNTEAFF; DNA: TGCGCCAGCAGCCTCATACCAGGGGCTATGAACACTGAAGCTTTCTTT
D: -; V: TRBV19; J: TRBJ1-2; size: -; CDR3: CASSAPGGRTYGYTF; DNA: TGTGCCAGTAGTGCCCCAGGAGGGCGGACCTATGGCTACACCTTC
D: TRBD2; V: TRBV6-5; J: TRBJ2-2; size: once; CDR3: CAVTALAGDTGELFF; DNA: TGTGCCGTCACCGCCCTAGCGGGGGACACCGGGGAGCTGTTTTTT
D: -; V: TRBV27; J: TRBJ2-7; size: -; CDR3: CASSLRGTYEQYF; DNA: TGTGCCAGCAGTTTACGAGGGACCTACGAGCAGTACTTC
D: TRBD1; V: TRBV4-1; J: TRBJ2-7; size: -; CDR3: CASSQGPDRATYEQYF; DNA: TGCGCCAGCAGCCAGGGGCCGGACAGGGCGACCTACGAGCAGTACTTC
D: -; V: TRBV5-1; J: TRBJ1-2; size: -; CDR3: CASSLAGEYGYTF; DNA: TGCGCCAGCAGCTTGGCAGGGGAGTATGGCTACACCTTC
D: TRBD1; V: TRBV9; J: TRBJ2-3; size: -; CDR3: CASSISGQGTDTQYF; DNA: TGTGCCAGCAGCATCTCGGGACAGGGAACAGATACGCAGTATTTT
D: -; V: TRBV6-5; J: TRBJ2-7; size: -; CDR3: CASSYSAGAHYEQYF; DNA: TGTGCCAGCAGTTACTCAGCAGGGGCCCACTACGAGCAGTACTTC
D: -; V: TRBV5-1; J: TRBJ2-5; size: -; CDR3: CASGTRTGGETQYF; DNA: TGCGCCAGCGGGACTAGGACAGGTGGGGAGACCCAGTACTTC
D: TRBD1; V: TRBV25-1; J: TRBJ2-7; size: -; CDR3: CASTSDRDSYEQYF; DNA: TGTGCCAGCACATCGGATCGGGACAGCTACGAGCAGTACTTC
D: -; V: TRBV6-5; J: TRBJ1-2; size: -; CDR3: CASSSTRVAYGYTF; DNA: TGTGCCAGCAGCTCAACCAGGGTAGCCTATGGCTACACCTTC
D: TRBD2; V: TRBV30; J: TRBJ2-7; size: -; CDR3: CAWNSGSSYEQYF; DNA: TGTGCCTGGAATAGCGGGAGCTCCTACGAGCAGTACTTC
D: -; V: TRBV7-6; J: TRBJ1-4; size: -; CDR3: CASSSDSPPGEKLFF; DNA: TGTGCCAGCAGCTCGGACAGTCCCCCGGGTGAAAAACTGTTTTTT
D: -; V: TRBV29-1; J: TRBJ2-7; size: few; CDR3: CSVHRGGYEQYF; DNA: TGCAGCGTTCACAGGGGGGGCTACGAGCAGTACTTC
D: -; V: TRBV27; J: TRBJ1-5; size: few; CDR3: CASSLMGGQPQHF; DNA: TGTGCCAGCAGTTTAATGGGAGGACAGCCCCAGCATTTT
D: -; V: TRBV10-1; J: TRBJ1-4; size: -; CDR3: CASRPDSLF; DNA: TGCGCCAGCAGACCGGACAGTCTTTTT
D: -; V: TRBV6-5; J: TRBJ2-2; size: -; CDR3: CASSHSTGGELFF; DNA: TGTGCCAGCAGTCACTCTACGGGCGGGGAGCTGTTTTTT
D: TRBD1; V: TRBV25-1; J: TRBJ2-2; size: large; CDR3: CASSVGLIRQGYGELFF; DNA: TGTGCCAGCAGTGTCGGTTTGATTAGACAGGGGTACGGGGAGCTGTTTTTT
D: -; V: TRBV4-1; J: TRBJ1-5; size: once; CDR3: CASSQDFPTAQHF; DNA: TGCGCCAGCAGCCAAGATTTCCCCACAGCCCAGCATTTT
D: -; V: TRBV27; J: TRBJ1-6; size: -; CDR3: CASSLISQGFYNSPLHF; DNA: TGTGCCAGCAGTTTAATCAGCCAGGGGTTTTATAATTCACCCCTCCACTTT
D: TRBD2; V: TRBV9; J: TRBJ2-7; size: once; CDR3: CASSAGLEVSYEQYF; DNA: TGTGCCAGCAGCGCCGGACTAGAAGTGTCCTACGAGCAGTACTTC
D: -; V: TRBV18; J: TRBJ1-1; size: once; CDR3: CASSPPSGNTEAFF; DNA: TGTGCCAGCTCACCACCTTCGGGGAACACTGAAGCTTTCTTT
D: TRBD2; V: TRBV27; J: TRBJ2-3; size: -; CDR3: CASSYGRTDTQYF; DNA: TGTGCCAGCAGTTACGGGAGGACAGATACGCAGTATTTT
D: -; V: TRBV29-1; J: TRBJ2-2; size: -; CDR3: CSVQGTGELFF; DNA: TGCAGCGTGCAGGGCACCGGGGAGCTGTTTTTT